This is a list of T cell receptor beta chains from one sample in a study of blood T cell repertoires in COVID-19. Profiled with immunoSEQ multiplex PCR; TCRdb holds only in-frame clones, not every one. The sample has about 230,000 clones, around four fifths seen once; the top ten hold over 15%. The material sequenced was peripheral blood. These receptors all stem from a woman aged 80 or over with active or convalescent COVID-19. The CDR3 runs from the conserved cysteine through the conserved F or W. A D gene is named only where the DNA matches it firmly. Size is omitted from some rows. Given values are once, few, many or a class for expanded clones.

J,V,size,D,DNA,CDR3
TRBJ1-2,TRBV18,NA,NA,TGTGCCAGCTCTTTTCAGGGACTTCTCTATGGCTACACCTTC,CASSFQGLLYGYTF
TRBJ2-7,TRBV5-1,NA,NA,TGCGCCAGCAGCTTGGAACGGAGTTCCTACGAGCAGTACTTC,CASSLERSSYEQYF
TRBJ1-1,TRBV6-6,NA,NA,TGTGCCAGCATCCTAGGGGGGAACACTGAAGCTTTCTTT,CASILGGNTEAFF
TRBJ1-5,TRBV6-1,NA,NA,TGTGCCAGCAGTGAAGCAGTGGCCGCTCGCAATCAGCCCCAGCATTTT,CASSEAVAARNQPQHF
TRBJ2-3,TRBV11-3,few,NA,TGTGCCAGCAGCTCGACTAATTTAGATACGCAGTATTTT,CASSSTNLDTQYF
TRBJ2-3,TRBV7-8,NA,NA,TGTGCCAGCAGCTTCAACAACTATGACACAGATACGCAGTATTTT,CASSFNNYDTDTQYF
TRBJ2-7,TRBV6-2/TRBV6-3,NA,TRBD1,TGTGCCAGCAGTTACTCTTTAGGGACAGTAACTTACGAGCAGTACTTC,CASSYSLGTVTYEQYF
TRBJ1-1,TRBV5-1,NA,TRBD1,TGCGCCAGCAGCACAGGGGGCGCGGGCACTGAAGCTTTCTTT,CASSTGGAGTEAFF
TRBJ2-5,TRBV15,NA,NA,TGTGCCACCAGCAGGGGGACTGGGGCGGAGACCCAGTACTTC,CATSRGTGAETQYF
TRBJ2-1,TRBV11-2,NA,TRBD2,TGTGCCAGCAGCTTTAACGGGAGGGCCGTAAATGAGCAGTTCTTC,CASSFNGRAVNEQFF
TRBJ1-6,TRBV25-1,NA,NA,TGTGCCAGCAACAGGGCGGATCTCGTTAATTCACCCCTCCACTTT,CASNRADLVNSPLHF
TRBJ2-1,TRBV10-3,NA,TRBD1,TGTGCCATCAGTGTGGACAGGGACAATGAGCAGTTCTTC,CAISVDRDNEQFF
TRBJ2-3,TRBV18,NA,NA,TGTGCCAGCTCACTGGTGGTAGGCACAGATACGCAGTATTTT,CASSLVVGTDTQYF
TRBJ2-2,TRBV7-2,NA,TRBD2,TGTGCCAGCAGCTTAGTTCTAGCGGGAGCGAACACCGGGGAGCTGTTTTTT,CASSLVLAGANTGELFF
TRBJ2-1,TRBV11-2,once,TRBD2,TGTGCCAGCAGCCCTGGGACTAGCGGTTACAATGAGCAGTTCTTC,CASSPGTSGYNEQFF
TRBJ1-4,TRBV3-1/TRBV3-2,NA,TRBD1,TGTGCCAGCAGCCAACAGCTCCCGGGACAGGGAGGTGAAAAACTGTTTTTT,CASSQQLPGQGGEKLFF
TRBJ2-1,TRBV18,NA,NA,TGTGCCAGCTCACCCAATCAGGGTCCCTACAATGAGCAGTTCTTC,CASSPNQGPYNEQFF
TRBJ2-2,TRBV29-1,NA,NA,TGCAGCGTTGAAGATGGCGGAACCGGGGAGCTGTTTTTT,CSVEDGGTGELFF